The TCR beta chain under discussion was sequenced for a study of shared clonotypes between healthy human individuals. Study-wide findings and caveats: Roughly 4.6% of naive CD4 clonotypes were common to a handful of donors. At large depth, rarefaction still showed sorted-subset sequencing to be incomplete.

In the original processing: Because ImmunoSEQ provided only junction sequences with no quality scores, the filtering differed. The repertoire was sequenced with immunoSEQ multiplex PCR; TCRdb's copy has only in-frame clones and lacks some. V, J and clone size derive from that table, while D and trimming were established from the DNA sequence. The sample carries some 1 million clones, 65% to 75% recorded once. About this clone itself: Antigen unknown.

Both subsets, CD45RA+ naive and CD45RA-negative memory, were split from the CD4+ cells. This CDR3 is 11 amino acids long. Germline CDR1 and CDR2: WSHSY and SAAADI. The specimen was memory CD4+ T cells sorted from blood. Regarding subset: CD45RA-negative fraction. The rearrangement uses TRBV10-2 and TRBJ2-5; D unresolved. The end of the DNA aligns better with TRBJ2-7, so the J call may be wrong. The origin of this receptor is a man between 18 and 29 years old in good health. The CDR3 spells CASSEEYEQYF. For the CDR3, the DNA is TGCGCCAGCAGTGAAGAGTACGAGCAGTACTTC.